Detailed here is one TCR beta chain. Its antigen remains unknown. This record belongs to a study of cytomegalovirus exposure and HLA in healthy donors. The overall study: Out of 150 million to 200 million T cells, an earlier analysis found 117 million unique TCR beta sequences in total. Regarding the study as a whole: TCR beta V- and J-gene trimming was later associated with a missense DCLRE1C variant.

In the PCR, 60 Vbeta and 13 Jbeta primers were used. Clones were read by immunoSEQ multiplex PCR, and TCRdb kept only the in-frame ones, dropping some. Counted here are about 190,000 clones, 75% to 85% occurring once; the ten biggest clones make up 2.2%. The germline gives CDR1 MNHNY, CDR2 SVGAGI (reference sequence). This CDR3 is built from 14 residues. Trimming cost V 6 bases and J 4 bases, with 15 bases left between them. The origin of this receptor is a woman in her 30s in good health and CMV-seronegative. The V gene is TRBV6-6, the J gene TRBJ1-2; the D is unclear. The sequencing input was PBMCs. CDR3 sequence reads: CASSVVAAGYGYTF. In DNA form, the CDR3 reads TGTGCCAGCAGCGTCGTCGCGGCCGGCTATGGCTACACCTTC.